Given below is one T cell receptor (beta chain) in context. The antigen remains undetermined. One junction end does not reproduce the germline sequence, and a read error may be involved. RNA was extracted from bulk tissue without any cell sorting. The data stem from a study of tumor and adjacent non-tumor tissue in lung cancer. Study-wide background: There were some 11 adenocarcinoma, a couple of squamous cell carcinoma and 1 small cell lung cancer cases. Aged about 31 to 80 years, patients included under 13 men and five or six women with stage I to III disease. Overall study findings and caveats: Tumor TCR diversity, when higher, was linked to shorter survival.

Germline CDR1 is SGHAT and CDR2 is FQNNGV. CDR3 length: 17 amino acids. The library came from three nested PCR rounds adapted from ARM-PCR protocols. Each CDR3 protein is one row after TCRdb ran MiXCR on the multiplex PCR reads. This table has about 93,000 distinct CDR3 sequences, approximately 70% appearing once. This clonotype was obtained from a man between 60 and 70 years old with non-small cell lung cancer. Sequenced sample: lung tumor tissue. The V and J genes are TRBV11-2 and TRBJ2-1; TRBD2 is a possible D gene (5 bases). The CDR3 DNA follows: TGTGCCAGTAGCTTAGTGGGGAAAGTGCCTTACCGAGGGGAGCAGTTCTTC. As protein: CASSLVGKVPYRGEQFF.